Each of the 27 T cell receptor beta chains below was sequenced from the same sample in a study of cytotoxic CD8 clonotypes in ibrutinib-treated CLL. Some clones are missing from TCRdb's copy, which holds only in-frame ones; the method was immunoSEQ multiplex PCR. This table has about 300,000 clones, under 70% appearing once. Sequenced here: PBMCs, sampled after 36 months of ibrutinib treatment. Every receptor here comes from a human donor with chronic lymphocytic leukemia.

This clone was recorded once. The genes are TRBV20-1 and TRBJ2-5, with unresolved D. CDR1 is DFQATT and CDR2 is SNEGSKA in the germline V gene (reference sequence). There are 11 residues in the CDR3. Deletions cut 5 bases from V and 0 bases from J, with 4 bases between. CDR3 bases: TGCAGTGCTCTTAACCAAGAGACCCAGTACTTC. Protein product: CSALNQETQYF.

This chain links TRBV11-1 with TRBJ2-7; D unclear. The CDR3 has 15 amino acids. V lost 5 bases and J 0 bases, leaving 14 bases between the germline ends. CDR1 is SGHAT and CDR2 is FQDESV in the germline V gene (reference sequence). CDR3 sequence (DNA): TGTGCCAGCAGCCCCCGGCTCCCGAGCTCCTACGAGCAGTACTTC. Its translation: CASSPRLPSSYEQYF.

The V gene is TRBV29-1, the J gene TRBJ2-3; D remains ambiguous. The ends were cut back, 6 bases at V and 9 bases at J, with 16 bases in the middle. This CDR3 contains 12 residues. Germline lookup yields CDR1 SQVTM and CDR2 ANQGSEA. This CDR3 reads CSVGEATTTQYF. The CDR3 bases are TGCAGCGTCGGAGAAGCGACGACCACGCAGTATTTT.

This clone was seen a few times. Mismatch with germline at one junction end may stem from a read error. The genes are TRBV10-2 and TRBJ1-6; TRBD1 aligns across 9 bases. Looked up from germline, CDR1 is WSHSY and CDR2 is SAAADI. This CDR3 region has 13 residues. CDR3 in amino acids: CASRGQGDSPLHF. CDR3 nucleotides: TGCGCTAGCAGGGGACAGGGAGATTCACCCCTCCACTTT.

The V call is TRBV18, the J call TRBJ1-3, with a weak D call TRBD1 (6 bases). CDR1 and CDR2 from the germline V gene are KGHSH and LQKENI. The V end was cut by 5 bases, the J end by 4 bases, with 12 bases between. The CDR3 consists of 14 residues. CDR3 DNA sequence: TGTGCCAGCTCAGCACAAGGGACAGGAAACACCATATATTTT. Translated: CASSAQGTGNTIYF.

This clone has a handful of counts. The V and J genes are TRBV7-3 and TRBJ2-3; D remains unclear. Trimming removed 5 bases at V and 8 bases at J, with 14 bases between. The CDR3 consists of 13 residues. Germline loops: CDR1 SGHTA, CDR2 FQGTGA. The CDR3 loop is CASSTTALGTQYF. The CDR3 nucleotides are TGTGCCAGCAGCACGACGGCGCTGGGTACGCAGTATTTT.

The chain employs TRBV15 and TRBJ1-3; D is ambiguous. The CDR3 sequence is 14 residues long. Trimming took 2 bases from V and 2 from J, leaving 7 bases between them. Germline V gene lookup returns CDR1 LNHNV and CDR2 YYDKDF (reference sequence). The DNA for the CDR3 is TGTGCCACCAGCAGACAAAGGGCTGGAAACACCATATATTTT. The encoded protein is CATSRQRAGNTIYF. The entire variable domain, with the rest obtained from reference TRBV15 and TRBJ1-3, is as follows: DAMVIQNPRYQVTQFGKPVTLSCSQTLNHNVMYWYQQKSSQAPKLLFHYYDKDFNNEADTPDNFQSRRPNTSFCFLDIRSPGLGDTAMYLCATSRQRAGNTIYFGEGSWLTVV.

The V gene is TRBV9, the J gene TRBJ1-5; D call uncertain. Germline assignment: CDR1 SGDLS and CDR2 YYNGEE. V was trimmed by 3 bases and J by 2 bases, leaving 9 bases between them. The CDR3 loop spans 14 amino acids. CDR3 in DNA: TGTGCCAGCAGCGCCAACACGGGCAATCAGCCCCAGCATTTT. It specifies CASSANTGNQPQHF.

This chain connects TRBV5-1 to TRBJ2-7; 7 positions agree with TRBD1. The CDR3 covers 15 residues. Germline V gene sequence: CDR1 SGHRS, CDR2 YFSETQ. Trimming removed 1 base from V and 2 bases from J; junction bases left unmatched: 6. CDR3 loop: CASSLNPGGPYEQYF. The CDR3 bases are TGCGCCAGCAGCTTGAACCCAGGGGGACCCTACGAGCAGTACTTC. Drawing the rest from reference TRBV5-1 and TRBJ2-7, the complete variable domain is KAGVTQTPRYLIKTRGQQVTLSCSPISGHRSVSWYQQTPGQGLQFLFEYFSETQRNKGNFPGRFSGRQFSNSRSEMNVSTLELGDSALYLCASSLNPGGPYEQYFGPGTRLTVT.

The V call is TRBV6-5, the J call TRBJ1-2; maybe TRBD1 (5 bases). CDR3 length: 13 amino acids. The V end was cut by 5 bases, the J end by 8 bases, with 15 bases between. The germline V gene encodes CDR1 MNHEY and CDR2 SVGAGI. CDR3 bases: TGTGCCAGCAGTGGGGGAGACATCGGCGGCTACACCTTC. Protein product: CASSGGDIGGYTF.

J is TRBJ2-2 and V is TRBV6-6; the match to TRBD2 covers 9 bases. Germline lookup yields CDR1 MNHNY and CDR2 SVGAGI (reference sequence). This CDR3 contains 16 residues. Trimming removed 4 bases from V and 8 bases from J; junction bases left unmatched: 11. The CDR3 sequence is CASSSRTSEGGGELFF. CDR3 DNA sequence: TGTGCCAGCAGTTCGCGGACTAGCGAGGGCGGGGGGGAGCTGTTTTTT.

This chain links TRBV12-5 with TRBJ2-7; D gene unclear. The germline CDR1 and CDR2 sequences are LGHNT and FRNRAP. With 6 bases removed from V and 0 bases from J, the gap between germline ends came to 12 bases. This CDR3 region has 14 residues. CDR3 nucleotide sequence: TGTGCTAGTGGACCCAAATTTTTCTCCTACGAGCAGTACTTC. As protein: CASGPKFFSYEQYF.

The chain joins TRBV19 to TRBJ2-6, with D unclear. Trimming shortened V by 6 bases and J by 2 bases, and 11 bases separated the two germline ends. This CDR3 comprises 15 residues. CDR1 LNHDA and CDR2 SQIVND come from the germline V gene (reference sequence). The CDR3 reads CASRYLPAGANVLTF. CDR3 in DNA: TGTGCCAGTAGATATCTGCCTGCTGGGGCCAACGTCCTGACTTTC.

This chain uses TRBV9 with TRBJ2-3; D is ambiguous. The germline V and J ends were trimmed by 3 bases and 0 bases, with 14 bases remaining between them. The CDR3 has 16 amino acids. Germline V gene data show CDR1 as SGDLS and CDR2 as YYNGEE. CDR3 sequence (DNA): TGTGCCAGCAGCGACCTAGGCAGACCTAGCACAGATACGCAGTATTTT. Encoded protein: CASSDLGRPSTDTQYF.

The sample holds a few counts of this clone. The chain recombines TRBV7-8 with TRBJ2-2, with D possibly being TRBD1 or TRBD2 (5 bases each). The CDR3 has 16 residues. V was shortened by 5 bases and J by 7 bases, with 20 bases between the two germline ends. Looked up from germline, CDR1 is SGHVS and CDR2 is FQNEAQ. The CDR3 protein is CASSPGPGHRIGELFF. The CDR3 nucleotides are TGTGCCAGCAGCCCCGGGCCGGGGCATCGGATCGGGGAGCTGTTTTTT.

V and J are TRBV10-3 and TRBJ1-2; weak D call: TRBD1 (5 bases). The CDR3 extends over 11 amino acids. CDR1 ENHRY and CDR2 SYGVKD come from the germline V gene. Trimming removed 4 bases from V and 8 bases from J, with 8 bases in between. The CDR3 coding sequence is TGTGCCATCAGTGCGGGGGAAGGCTACACCTTC. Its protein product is CAISAGEGYTF.

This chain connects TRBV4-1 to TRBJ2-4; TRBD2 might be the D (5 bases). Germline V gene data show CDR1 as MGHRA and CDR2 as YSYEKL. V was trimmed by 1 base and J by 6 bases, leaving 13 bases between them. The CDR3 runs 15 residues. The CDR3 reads CASSQGSGYPNIQYF. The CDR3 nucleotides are TGCGCCAGCAGCCAAGGGTCGGGGTATCCAAACATTCAGTACTTC.

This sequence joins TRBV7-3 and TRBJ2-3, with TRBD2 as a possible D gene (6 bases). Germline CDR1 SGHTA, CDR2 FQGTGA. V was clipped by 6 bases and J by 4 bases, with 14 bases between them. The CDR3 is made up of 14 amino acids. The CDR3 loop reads CASRFTAGSDTQYF. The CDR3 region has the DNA TGTGCCAGCAGGTTCACCGCGGGGTCAGATACGCAGTATTTT.

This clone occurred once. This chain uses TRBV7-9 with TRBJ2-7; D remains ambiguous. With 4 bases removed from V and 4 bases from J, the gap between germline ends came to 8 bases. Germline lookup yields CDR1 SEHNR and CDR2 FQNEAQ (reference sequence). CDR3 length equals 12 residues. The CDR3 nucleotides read TGTGCCAGCAGCTCCACAGAATACGAGCAGTACTTC. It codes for CASSSTEYEQYF.

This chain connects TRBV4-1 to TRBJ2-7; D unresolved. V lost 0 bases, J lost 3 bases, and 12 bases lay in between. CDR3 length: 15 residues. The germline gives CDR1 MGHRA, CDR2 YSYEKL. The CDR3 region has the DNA TGCGCCAGCAGCCAAGATCACGGGTCCCGCTACGAGCAGTACTTC. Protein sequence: CASSQDHGSRYEQYF.

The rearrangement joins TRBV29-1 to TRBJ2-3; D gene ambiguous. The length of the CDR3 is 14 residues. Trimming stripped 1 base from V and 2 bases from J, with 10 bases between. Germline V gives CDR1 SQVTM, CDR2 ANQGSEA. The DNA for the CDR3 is TGCAGCGTTGAAGGGTGGGGATCCACAGATACGCAGTATTTT. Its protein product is CSVEGWGSTDTQYF.

The CDR3 region is CATSPDANTGELFF. The CDR3 nucleotides read TGTGCCACCTCTCCCGATGCAAACACCGGGGAGCTGTTTTTT. The rearrangement links TRBV6-6 to TRBJ2-2; no reliable D call. Germline V gene sequence: CDR1 MNHNY, CDR2 SVGAGI (reference sequence). V lost 10 bases to trimming and J lost 2 bases, with 14 bases between them. CDR3 length: 14 residues.

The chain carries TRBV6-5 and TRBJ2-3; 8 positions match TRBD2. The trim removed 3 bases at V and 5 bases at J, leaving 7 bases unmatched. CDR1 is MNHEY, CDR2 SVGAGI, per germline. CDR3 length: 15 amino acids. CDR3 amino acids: CASSYLNGGVDTQYF. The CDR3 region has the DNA TGTGCCAGCAGTTATTTGAACGGGGGGGTAGATACGCAGTATTTT.

In DNA, the CDR3 is TGTGCCAGCAGTTACTTCGGGACAGCCATGAACACTGAAGCTTTCTTT. Translating it yields CASSYFGTAMNTEAFF. The chain joins TRBV6-6 to TRBJ1-1; the match to TRBD1 covers 7 bases. The J segment lost 0 bases and the V segment lost 1 base, leaving 5 bases of the junction unmatched. The CDR3 loop spans 16 amino acids. Germline CDR1 is MNHNY and CDR2 is SVGAGI (reference sequence).

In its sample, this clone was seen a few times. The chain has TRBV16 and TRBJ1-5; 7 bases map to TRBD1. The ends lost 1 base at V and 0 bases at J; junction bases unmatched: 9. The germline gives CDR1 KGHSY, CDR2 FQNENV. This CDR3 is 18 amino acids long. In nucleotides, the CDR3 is TGTGCCAGCAGCCAATTTCGGGACAGCCATTATAGCAATCAGCCCCAGCATTTT. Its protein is CASSQFRDSHYSNQPQHF.

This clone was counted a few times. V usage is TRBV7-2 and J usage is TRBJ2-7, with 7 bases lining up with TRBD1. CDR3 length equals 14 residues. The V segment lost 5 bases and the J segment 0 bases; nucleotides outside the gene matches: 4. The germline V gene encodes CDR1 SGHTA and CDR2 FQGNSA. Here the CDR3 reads CASSPWDSSYEQYF. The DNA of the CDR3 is TGTGCCAGCAGCCCCTGGGACAGCTCCTACGAGCAGTACTTC.

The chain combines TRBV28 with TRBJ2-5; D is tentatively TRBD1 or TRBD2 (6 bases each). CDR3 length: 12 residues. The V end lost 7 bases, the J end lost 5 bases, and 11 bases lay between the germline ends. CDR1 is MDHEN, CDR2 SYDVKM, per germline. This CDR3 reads CASTGAWETQYF. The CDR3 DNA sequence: TGTGCCAGCACGGGGGCGTGGGAGACCCAGTACTTC.